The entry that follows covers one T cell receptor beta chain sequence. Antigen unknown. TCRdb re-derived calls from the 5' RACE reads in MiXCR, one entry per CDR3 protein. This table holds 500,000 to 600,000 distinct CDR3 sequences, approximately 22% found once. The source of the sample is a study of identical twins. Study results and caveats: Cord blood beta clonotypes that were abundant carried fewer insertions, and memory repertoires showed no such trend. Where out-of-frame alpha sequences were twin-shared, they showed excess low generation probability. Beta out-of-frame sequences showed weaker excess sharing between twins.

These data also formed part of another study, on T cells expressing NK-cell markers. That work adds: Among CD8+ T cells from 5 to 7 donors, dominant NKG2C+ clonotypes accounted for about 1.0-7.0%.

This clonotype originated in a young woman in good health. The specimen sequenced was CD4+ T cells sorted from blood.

In DNA, the CDR3 is TGTGCCAGCAGCTTGATGGGAGTGGGCTACACCTTC. Residues: CASSLMGVGYTF. This rearrangement joins TRBV7-3 to TRBJ1-2; D not resolved. Trimming shortened V by 3 bases and J by 8 bases, and 10 bases separated the two germline ends. Germline-derived CDR1 and CDR2 are SGHTA and FQGTGA. The CDR3 totals 12 residues.